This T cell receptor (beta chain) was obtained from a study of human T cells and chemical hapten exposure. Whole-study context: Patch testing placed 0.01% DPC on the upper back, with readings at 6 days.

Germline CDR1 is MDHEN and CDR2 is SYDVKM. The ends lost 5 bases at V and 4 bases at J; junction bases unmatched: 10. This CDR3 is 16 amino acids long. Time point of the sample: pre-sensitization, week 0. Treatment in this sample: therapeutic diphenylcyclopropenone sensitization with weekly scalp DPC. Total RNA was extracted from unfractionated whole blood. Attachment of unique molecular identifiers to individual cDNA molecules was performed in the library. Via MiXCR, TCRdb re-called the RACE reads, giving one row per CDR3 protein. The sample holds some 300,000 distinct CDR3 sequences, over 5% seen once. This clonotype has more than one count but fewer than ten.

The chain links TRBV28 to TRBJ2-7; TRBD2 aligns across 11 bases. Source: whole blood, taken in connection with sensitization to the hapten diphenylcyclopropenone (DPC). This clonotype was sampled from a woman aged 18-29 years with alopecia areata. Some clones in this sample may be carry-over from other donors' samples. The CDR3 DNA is TGTGCCAGCAGTCCCCTTAGCGGGGGGGCCCTTTACGAGCAGTACTTC. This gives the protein CASSPLSGGALYEQYF. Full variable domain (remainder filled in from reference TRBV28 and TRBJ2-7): DVKVTQSSRYLVKRTGEKVFLECVQDMDHENMFWYRQDPGLGLRLIYFSYDVKMKEKGDIPEGYSVSREKKERFSLILESASTNQTSMYLCASSPLSGGALYEQYFGPGTRLTVT.